This passage covers 24 T cell receptor beta chains from one sample sequenced in a study of T cells in women clearing cervical HPV infection. The data were produced by immunoSEQ multiplex PCR, yet TCRdb's version contains in-frame clones alone and is incomplete. The sample totals about 34,000 clones. The specimen sequenced was blood buffy coat. These receptors all come from a woman aged 18-70 years with a cervical HPV16 infection that either progressed to CIN3+ or cleared (not recorded which).

On this clone itself: The read falls 3 residues short of the CDR3 end, and the missing part is taken from the germline J gene. The genes are TRBV20-1 and TRBJ1-1; possibly TRBD1 for D (6 bases). This CDR3 is built from 14 residues. V dropped 2 bases and J dropped 2 bases, with 12 bases sitting between them. Germline CDR1 reads DFQATT; CDR2 reads SNEGSKA (reference sequence). CDR3: CSARNGQQNTEAFF. The part of the CDR3 DNA that was read is TGCAGTGCTAGAAACGGACAGCAAAACACTGAA.

Turning to this clone: Read sequence stops 3 residues before the CDR3 end, and the germline J gene provides the missing end. This specimen includes other DNA sequences encoding the same CDR3. The gene calls are TRBV19 and TRBJ1-2; D not resolved. CDR3 length: 14 residues. Germline values: CDR1 LNHDA, CDR2 SQIVND (reference sequence). The DNA read from the CDR3 is TGTGCCAGTAGTACTCCAGGATTGGGTCACGAC. Translation: CASSTPGLGHD. The CDR3, in full, reads CASSTPGLGHDYTF.

Regarding this clone: From the germline J gene comes the end of the CDR3, since the read stops 3 residues before it. The rearrangement joins TRBV20-1 to TRBJ2-1; 7 bases are a match to TRBD1. Germline V CDR1 and CDR2: DFQATT, SNEGSKA (reference sequence). This CDR3 region has 11 residues. Unmatched junction bases numbered 4, after V lost 8 bases and J lost 6 bases. The CDR3 bases that were read are TGCAGTCCGGGACAGTCCAATGAG. As protein: CSPGQSNE. The whole CDR3 sequence is CSPGQSNEQFF.

As regards this clone: The read falls 3 residues short of the CDR3 end, and the missing part is taken from the germline J gene. This chain uses TRBV2 with TRBJ1-4; D remains ambiguous. The V and J ends lost 0 bases and 1 base respectively, with 9 bases between them. The CDR3 is made up of 16 amino acids. Germline V gene lookup returns CDR1 SNHLY and CDR2 FYNNEI. Partial CDR3 DNA: TGTGCCAGCAGTGAAGCGCTTGAGGGAACTAATGAAAAA. Amino acids: CASSEALEGTNEK. The entire CDR3 sequence reads CASSEALEGTNEKLFF.

Details on this clone: The read ends 3 residues early relative to the CDR3; the germline J gene fills the gap. V usage is TRBV6-1 and J usage is TRBJ1-5; the D is unclear. The CDR3 contains 13 residues. The V end was cut by 2 bases, the J end by 7 bases, with 9 bases between. Germline V gene sequence: CDR1 MNHNS, CDR2 SASEGT. The covered CDR3 bases are TGTGCCAGCAGTGAAATGACTGTCCAGCCC. Translated: CASSEMTVQP. Given in full, the CDR3 is CASSEMTVQPQHF.

With respect to this clone: The read terminates 3 residues before the CDR3 end, so the remaining end is supplied by the germline J gene. The J gene is TRBJ2-7, the V gene TRBV6-2 or TRBV6-3; no firm D call. Germline assignment: CDR1 MNHEY and CDR2 SVGEGT. The CDR3 extends over 15 amino acids. With 2 bases removed from V and 0 bases from J, the gap between germline ends came to 11 bases. Incomplete CDR3 DNA: TGTGCCAGCAGTTACATGACATTTACCTCCTACGAG. Translation: CASSYMTFTSYE. The CDR3 as a whole reads CASSYMTFTSYEQYF.

By frequency, this clone registers medium-sized. The read ends 3 residues before the CDR3 terminus; that terminus is restored from the germline J gene. The rearrangement joins TRBV7-9 to TRBJ2-7, with 7 bases identical to TRBD1. CDR3 length: 14 amino acids. Germline V CDR1 and CDR2: SEHNR, FQNEAQ (reference sequence). The junction had 5 bases not matched to a gene; V was cut back by 5 bases and J by 1 base. This CDR3 is CASSPPTGSYEQYF. CDR3 bases read: TGTGCCAGCAGCCCCCCGACAGGGTCCTACGAG.

As regards this clone: The CDR3 extends 3 residues past the end of the read, so its final part is completed from the germline J gene. This chain connects TRBV19 to TRBJ2-6, with D hard to call. With 3 bases removed from V and 2 bases from J, the gap between germline ends came to 8 bases. The CDR3 totals 15 residues. CDR1 and CDR2 (germline): LNHDA, SQIVND (reference sequence). CDR3 region: CASSIQGTGANVLTF. The sequenced CDR3 bases are TGTGCCAGTAGTATCCAAGGTACTGGGGCCAACGTC.

A word on this clone: Read sequence stops 3 residues before the CDR3 end, and the germline J gene provides the missing end. This rearrangement joins TRBV5-6 to TRBJ2-3, with D hard to call. From germline, CDR1 is SGHDT and CDR2 YYEEEE. The V gene lost 6 bases and the J gene lost 2 bases, with 16 bases spanning the gap. The CDR3 is 15 amino acids. The sequenced CDR3 bases are TGTGCCAGCACCTTAGATGGTCAGAACACAGATACG. Translated, it gives CASTLDGQNTDT. The full CDR3 protein reads CASTLDGQNTDTQYF.

Comments on this clone: The DNA ends 3 residues before the CDR3 does, and the rest of the CDR3 is filled in from the germline J gene. J is TRBJ1-4 and V is TRBV19; possibly TRBD1 for D (5 bases). The CDR3 spans 14 residues. In germline, CDR1 is LNHDA, CDR2 SQIVND (reference sequence). The CDR3 DNA, read in part, is TGTGCCAGTAGTCGACAGCCTAATTTATCACCA. Protein sequence: CASSRQPNLSP. In full, the CDR3 reads CASSRQPNLSPLFF.

With respect to this clone: Read sequence stops 3 residues before the CDR3 end, and the germline J gene provides the missing end. This chain uses TRBV5-6 with TRBJ2-5; no firm D call. The V end lost 4 bases, the J end lost 5 bases, and 15 bases lay between the germline ends. CDR1 and CDR2 from the germline V gene are SGHDT and YYEEEE. CDR3 length: 14 amino acids. The CDR3 bases that were read are TGTGCCAGCAGCCTAGTCTCCGAGAGGGAGACC. This gives the protein CASSLVSERET. The full CDR3 reads CASSLVSERETQYF.

In regard to this clone: The read terminates 3 residues ahead of where the CDR3 ends, so the germline J gene completes it. The chain employs TRBV7-2 and TRBJ2-2; D uncertain. The V gene's germline CDR1 is SGHTA and CDR2 FQGNSA. The CDR3 sequence is 15 residues long. With 5 bases removed from V and 8 bases from J, the gap between germline ends came to 18 bases. CDR3: CASSKAWQRSGELFF. The part of the CDR3 DNA that was read is TGTGCCAGCAGCAAAGCGTGGCAGCGTTCTGGGGAG.

The CDR3 protein is CASSPQGRGVETQYF. The part of the CDR3 DNA that was read is TGTGCCAGCAGCCCCCAGGGGCGGGGGGTGGAGACG. The chain joins TRBV7-8 to TRBJ2-3; 8 nucleotides match TRBD2. The missing CDR3 end, 3 residues past where the read stops, is filled in from the germline J gene. Germline V gives CDR1 SGHVS, CDR2 FQNEAQ. This CDR3 is built from 15 residues.

As to this clone: Read sequence stops 3 residues before the CDR3 end, and the germline J gene provides the missing end. V is TRBV5-1 and J is TRBJ2-3, with 7 bases fitting TRBD1. V was pared by 5 bases and J by 0 bases, with 3 bases of the junction left unmatched. The CDR3 totals 14 residues. Looked up from germline, CDR1 is SGHRS and CDR2 is YFSETQ. CDR3 loop: CASSGTASTDTQYF. Partial CDR3 DNA: TGCGCCAGCAGTGGGACAGCTAGCACAGATACG.

Turning to this clone: The read terminates 3 residues before the CDR3 end, so the remaining end is supplied by the germline J gene. The chain employs TRBV18 and TRBJ1-6; D remains unclear. CDR1 is KGHSH and CDR2 is LQKENI in the germline V gene. The CDR3 spans 14 residues. CDR3 DNA, as far as it was read: TGTGCCAGCTCACCATCCGCTTCTAATGAAACC. Translation: CASSPSASNET. The whole CDR3 is CASSPSASNETLHF. Filled out from reference TRBV18 and TRBJ1-6, the complete variable domain reads NAGVMQNPRHLVRRRGQEARLRCSPMKGHSHVYWYRQLPEEGLKFMVYLQKENIIDESGMPKERFSAEFPKEGPSILRIQQVVRGDSAAYFCASSPSASNETLHFGNGTRLTVT.

As concerns this clone: The read ends 3 residues shy of where the CDR3 ends; the end is completed using the germline J gene. This chain uses TRBV20-1 with TRBJ1-4; possibly TRBD1 for D (5 bases). CDR3 size: 14 residues. V shed 3 bases and J shed 4 bases, with 12 bases lying between them. From germline, CDR1 is DFQATT and CDR2 SNEGSKA (reference sequence). The CDR3: CSARWGQINEKLFF. The CDR3 bases that were read are TGCAGTGCTAGGTGGGGCCAGATTAATGAAAAA.

Worth noting for this clone: The CDR3 end falls 3 residues outside the read, so it is completed with the germline J gene. The V and J genes are TRBV7-2 and TRBJ1-4; 7 bases agree with TRBD1. After removal of 5 bases from V and 7 bases from J, the junction contained 7 bases not matched to a gene. CDR3 length equals 14 residues. CDR1 is SGHTA, CDR2 FQGNSA, per germline. The CDR3 DNA, read in part, is TGTGCCAGCAGCCCACAGGGGAGGGGTGAAAAA. Protein sequence: CASSPQGRGEK. The whole CDR3 reads CASSPQGRGEKLFF.

Note on this clone: The read halts 3 residues ahead of the CDR3 end, with the missing end drawn from the germline J gene. The gene calls are TRBV20-1 and TRBJ2-7, with no clear D. The germline gives CDR1 DFQATT, CDR2 SNEGSKA (reference sequence). The length of the CDR3 is 14 residues. The ends were cut back, 0 bases at V and 2 bases at J, with 11 bases in the middle. This CDR3 is CSARDRVQTYEQYF. The sequenced part of the CDR3 DNA is TGCAGTGCTAGAGATAGGGTCCAAACCTACGAG.

For this clone: The read ends 3 residues before the CDR3 terminus; that terminus is restored from the germline J gene. The chain combines TRBV12-3 or TRBV12-4 with TRBJ2-7; 7 nucleotides agree with TRBD1. The ends lost 7 bases at V and 1 base at J; junction bases unmatched: 7. This CDR3 region has 14 residues. The CDR3 DNA, read in part, is TGTGCCAGCACCCACCGACAGGGTTCCTACGAG. Encoded protein: CASTHRQGSYE. The whole CDR3 sequence is CASTHRQGSYEQYF.

In the case of this clone: Sequencing ends 3 residues short of the CDR3 end; the germline J gene provides the rest. The J gene is TRBJ2-6, the V gene TRBV4-1; D may be TRBD1 or TRBD2 (5 bases each). In germline, CDR1 is MGHRA, CDR2 YSYEKL. Trimming stripped 7 bases from V and 1 base from J, with 11 bases between. The CDR3 runs to 15 residues. The CDR3 protein is CASNQRGSGANVLTF. Partial CDR3 DNA: TGCGCCAGCAATCAGAGGGGATCTGGGGCCAACGTC.

On this clone itself: The read comes to an end 3 residues before the CDR3 does, leaving the germline J gene to fill in the end. The genes are TRBV29-1 and TRBJ2-1; 8 nucleotides align to TRBD2. CDR1 and CDR2 (germline): SQVTM, ANQGSEA. The length of the CDR3 is 16 residues. With V trimmed by 4 bases and J by 4 bases, 12 bases remained unmatched. This CDR3 reads CSVGYDGGVLYNEQFF. CDR3 bases read: TGCAGCGTTGGGTATGACGGGGGGGTACTTTACAATGAG.

On this clone: The read ends 3 residues before the CDR3 terminus; that terminus is restored from the germline J gene. The chain is built from TRBV2 and TRBJ1-5; D is uncertain. Trimming removed 1 base from V and 5 bases from J, with 9 bases in between. CDR3 length equals 14 residues. CDR1 and CDR2 from the germline V gene are SNHLY and FYNNEI. The part of the CDR3 DNA that was read is TGTGCCAGCAGTGAAGGGGCAGTTTATCAGCCC. It specifies CASSEGAVYQP. The whole CDR3 sequence reads CASSEGAVYQPQHF. The full variable domain, completed using reference TRBV2 and TRBJ1-5, is EPEVTQTPSHQVTQMGQEVILRCVPISNHLYFYWYRQILGQKVEFLVSFYNNEISEKSEIFDDQFSVERPDGSNFTLKIRSTKLEDSAMYFCASSEGAVYQPQHFGDGTRLSIL.

Comments on this clone: Read data end 3 residues before the CDR3 end; the end is taken from the germline J gene. J is TRBJ2-3 and V is TRBV7-9, with 7 bases lining up with TRBD1. The germline gives CDR1 SEHNR, CDR2 FQNEAQ (reference sequence). This CDR3 has 15 residues. The junction had 11 bases not matched to a gene; V was cut back by 5 bases and J by 6 bases. The covered CDR3 bases are TGTGCCAGCAGCCCGTCGACAGGGATGTCGGATACG. Encoded protein: CASSPSTGMSDT. The full-length CDR3 reads as CASSPSTGMSDTQYF.

In the case of this clone: The missing CDR3 end, 3 residues past where the read stops, is filled in from the germline J gene. The chain employs TRBV5-6 and TRBJ2-2; perhaps TRBD1 as D (6 bases). The CDR3 length is 14 residues. In germline, CDR1 is SGHDT, CDR2 YYEEEE. Partial CDR3 DNA: TGTGCCAGCTTTCTAAGGGGGAATGAGGAAAAG. The encoded protein is CASFLRGNEEK. The whole CDR3 reads CASFLRGNEEKLFF.